A selection of T cell receptor beta chains follows, all from one sample in a study of blood T cell repertoires in COVID-19. Data came from immunoSEQ multiplex PCR; TCRdb stores just in-frame clones and leaves some out. The repertoire holds over 45,000 clones, with 84% as singletons. Sequencing was carried out using peripheral blood. The receptors here all came from a man in his 70s with active COVID-19. Both conserved end residues are part of each CDR3. A D gene is named only where the DNA matches it firmly. Size values are once, few and many counts, or a class for expanded clones, and some rows have none.

J gene: TRBJ2-1; V gene: TRBV4-1; D gene: TRBD2; clone size: -; CDR3 protein: CASSQVLRQRENNEQFF
J gene: TRBJ2-7; V gene: TRBV4-2; D gene: -; clone size: -; CDR3 protein: CASRPGGNSYEQYF
J gene: TRBJ2-3; V gene: TRBV3-1/TRBV3-2; D gene: -; clone size: once; CDR3 protein: CASRNGPTGTDTQYF
J gene: TRBJ1-2; V gene: TRBV11-1; D gene: TRBD1; clone size: -; CDR3 protein: CASRPRSGTGSGYTF
J gene: TRBJ2-7; V gene: TRBV3-1/TRBV3-2; D gene: -; clone size: -; CDR3 protein: CASSPVRGSYEQYF
J gene: TRBJ1-4; V gene: TRBV7-2; D gene: TRBD1; clone size: -; CDR3 protein: CASRTGGGNEKLFF
J gene: TRBJ2-7; V gene: TRBV3-1/TRBV3-2; D gene: -; clone size: -; CDR3 protein: CASSQGPDRTYEQYF
J gene: TRBJ2-2; V gene: TRBV29-1; D gene: TRBD1; clone size: -; CDR3 protein: CSVEVGQAGTGELFF
J gene: TRBJ2-1; V gene: TRBV7-8; D gene: TRBD1; clone size: -; CDR3 protein: CASSSQGSTYNEQFF
J gene: TRBJ2-7; V gene: TRBV28; D gene: TRBD1; clone size: -; CDR3 protein: CASSSPGQGGSYEQYF
J gene: TRBJ2-4; V gene: TRBV5-6; D gene: -; clone size: -; CDR3 protein: CASRIQGPKNIQYF
J gene: TRBJ2-7; V gene: TRBV19; D gene: TRBD1; clone size: few; CDR3 protein: CASSITQGAREQYF
J gene: TRBJ2-2; V gene: TRBV5-8; D gene: -; clone size: medium-sized; CDR3 protein: CASSTEVGTPWWSTGELFF
J gene: TRBJ1-5; V gene: TRBV30; D gene: -; clone size: -; CDR3 protein: CAWSVSDNQPQHF
J gene: TRBJ1-1; V gene: TRBV4-1; D gene: -; clone size: once; CDR3 protein: CASSSPSGRGGLREAFF
J gene: TRBJ1-6; V gene: TRBV30; D gene: TRBD1; clone size: -; CDR3 protein: CAWRRGTVNSPLHF
J gene: TRBJ2-5; V gene: TRBV5-5; D gene: TRBD2; clone size: -; CDR3 protein: CASSSGLAQQETQYF
J gene: TRBJ1-4; V gene: TRBV30; D gene: TRBD1; clone size: -; CDR3 protein: CAWSASTGANEKLFF
J gene: TRBJ1-6; V gene: TRBV10-3; D gene: -; clone size: -; CDR3 protein: CAITMEQGTSPLHF
J gene: TRBJ2-1; V gene: TRBV3-1/TRBV3-2; D gene: -; clone size: -; CDR3 protein: CASSQGGLVSYNEQFF
J gene: TRBJ2-7; V gene: TRBV6-5; D gene: TRBD2; clone size: -; CDR3 protein: CASSREGYEQYF
J gene: TRBJ2-3; V gene: TRBV9; D gene: -; clone size: -; CDR3 protein: CASSGDTDTQYF
J gene: TRBJ1-1; V gene: TRBV6-2/TRBV6-3; D gene: -; clone size: -; CDR3 protein: CASSYRTIGLSRGAFF
J gene: TRBJ2-5; V gene: TRBV3-1/TRBV3-2; D gene: TRBD2; clone size: -; CDR3 protein: CASSLLLAGAGETQYF
J gene: TRBJ1-5; V gene: TRBV18; D gene: TRBD1; clone size: -; CDR3 protein: CASSPRTGEPQHF
J gene: TRBJ2-5; V gene: TRBV7-9; D gene: TRBD1; clone size: -; CDR3 protein: CASSYDRVPQETQYF
J gene: TRBJ1-5; V gene: TRBV2; D gene: -; clone size: -; CDR3 protein: CASSLQAYSNQPQHF
J gene: TRBJ2-3; V gene: TRBV5-6; D gene: TRBD1; clone size: -; CDR3 protein: CASSLEGQLMTDTQYF
J gene: TRBJ2-2; V gene: TRBV3-1/TRBV3-2; D gene: -; clone size: -; CDR3 protein: CASSQTSKQGSTGELFF
J gene: TRBJ2-7; V gene: TRBV9; D gene: TRBD2; clone size: -; CDR3 protein: CASSVGTSLSYEQYF
J gene: TRBJ1-5; V gene: TRBV9; D gene: -; clone size: large; CDR3 protein: CASSGGGLANQPQHF
J gene: TRBJ2-1; V gene: TRBV19; D gene: TRBD2; clone size: -; CDR3 protein: CASSRGGPRNPGFNEQFF
J gene: TRBJ2-7; V gene: TRBV19; D gene: TRBD1; clone size: -; CDR3 protein: CASSIGRDRGYEQYF
J gene: TRBJ2-5; V gene: TRBV7-2; D gene: -; clone size: -; CDR3 protein: CASSSGTFQETQYF
J gene: TRBJ2-5; V gene: TRBV5-5; D gene: TRBD2; clone size: -; CDR3 protein: CASSLISGSAQETQYF
J gene: TRBJ2-1; V gene: TRBV7-2; D gene: TRBD2; clone size: -; CDR3 protein: CASSPRGPSGTYNEQFF
J gene: TRBJ2-5; V gene: TRBV2; D gene: -; clone size: -; CDR3 protein: CASGKGQGRETQYF
J gene: TRBJ2-5; V gene: TRBV11-2; D gene: -; clone size: -; CDR3 protein: CASSLGAGRHQETQYF
J gene: TRBJ2-2; V gene: TRBV27; D gene: -; clone size: -; CDR3 protein: CASSLADNTGELFF
J gene: TRBJ2-5; V gene: TRBV25-1; D gene: -; clone size: -; CDR3 protein: CASSDLPGALETQYF
J gene: TRBJ2-1; V gene: TRBV19; D gene: TRBD2; clone size: -; CDR3 protein: CASSILGLGYNEQFF